This passage covers 29 T cell receptor beta chains from one sample sequenced in a study of CD8 T cells in ankylosing spondylitis. Each CDR3 protein gets one entry after TCRdb re-called the 5' RACE reads with MiXCR. Among under 300,000 distinct CDR3 sequences, 8.6% were seen once, and the ten largest hold about 6.8%. Sequencing input: blood, either unsorted or a sorted T cell fraction (not recorded which). These receptors were collected from a male donor with ankylosing spondylitis or in good health (not recorded which).

Ten or more counts support this clonotype. V usage is TRBV7-9 and J usage is TRBJ1-1, with 8 nucleotides matching TRBD1. Germline trimming cut 4 bases from V and 11 bases from J; bases unmatched to any gene: 9. Germline V gene data show CDR1 as SEHNR and CDR2 as FQNEAQ (reference sequence). CDR3 length equals 13 residues. The CDR3 reads CASSSTEDRDAFF. In nucleotides, the CDR3 is TGTGCCAGCAGCTCTACCGAGGACAGGGATGCTTTCTTT.

This clonotype has at least ten counts. This chain uses TRBV6-6 with TRBJ1-4; D is undetermined. The CDR3 consists of 12 residues. The V end was cut by 6 bases, the J end by 5 bases, with 7 bases between. CDR1 MNHNY and CDR2 SVGAGI come from the germline V gene (reference sequence). CDR3 amino acids: CASSKQNEKLFF. The CDR3, as DNA: TGTGCCAGCAGCAAGCAGAATGAAAAACTGTTTTTT.

Many counts were recorded for this clonotype. The rearrangement links TRBV12-3 or TRBV12-4 to TRBJ1-1; TRBD1 matches at 11 bases. The CDR3 runs 15 residues. The V segment lost 5 bases and the J segment 8 bases; nucleotides outside the gene matches: 10. Here the CDR3 reads CASSPSRTGGIEAFF. The CDR3 DNA reads TGTGCCAGCAGTCCTTCGCGGACAGGGGGCATAGAAGCTTTCTTT.

This clonotype was seen many times. V usage is TRBV12-3 or TRBV12-4 and J usage is TRBJ2-1, with TRBD1 identical over 7 bases. CDR3 length: 15 amino acids. Germline trimming cut 6 bases from V and 2 bases from J; bases unmatched to any gene: 7. The CDR3 here is CASSPVGGAYNEQFF. The CDR3 DNA is TGTGCCAGCAGCCCTGTAGGGGGCGCCTACAATGAGCAGTTCTTC.

Ten or more counts support this clonotype. The rearrangement uses TRBV12-3 or TRBV12-4 and TRBJ2-7; the D is unclear. V shed 5 bases and J shed 7 bases, with 18 bases lying between them. There are 14 residues in the CDR3. The CDR3 here is CASSITGFFREQYF. In nucleotides, the CDR3 is TGTGCCAGCAGTATAACCGGGTTTTTTAGGGAGCAGTACTTC.

This clonotype was observed at least ten times. This chain uses TRBV20-1 with TRBJ2-4, with D possibly TRBD1 on 5 matching bases. Per the germline V gene, CDR1 is DFQATT and CDR2 is SNEGSKA (reference sequence). Trimming removed 0 bases from V and 5 bases from J, with 17 bases in between. The CDR3 has 16 residues. The CDR3 reads CSARDGATDQENIQYF. The CDR3 DNA follows: TGCAGTGCTAGAGATGGGGCGACCGACCAGGAAAACATTCAGTACTTC.

Ten or more counts support this clonotype. The V gene is TRBV12-3 or TRBV12-4, the J gene TRBJ1-1; D is unresolved. CDR3 size: 13 residues. V was trimmed by 7 bases and J by 1 base, leaving 10 bases between them. CDR3 sequence (DNA): TGTGCCAGCATCTACTGGGGGAACACTGAAGCTTTCTTT. The encoded protein is CASIYWGNTEAFF.

The rearrangement links TRBV7-2 to TRBJ2-1; perhaps TRBD2 as D (5 bases). CDR1 is SGHTA, CDR2 FQGNSA, per germline. The CDR3 has 13 amino acids. V lost 5 bases and J 15 bases, leaving 20 bases between the germline ends. CDR3 DNA sequence: TGTGCCAGCAGCACGCCCTCGAGGGCAGATGCGTTCTTC. It is translated as CASSTPSRADAFF.

This clonotype was counted at least ten times. The V gene is TRBV3-1, the J gene TRBJ2-3; perhaps D is TRBD1 or TRBD2 (5 bases each). The CDR3 is 13 amino acids. V was cut by 8 bases and J by 4 bases, with 13 bases left in between. CDR1 is LGHDT and CDR2 is YNNKEL in the germline V gene (reference sequence). Here the CDR3 DNA reads TGTGCCAGCCGAGGGGCAGGTCCAGATACGCAGTATTTT. Translated: CASRGAGPDTQYF.

The CDR3 spells CASSPGLAGPIPTYEQYF. The CDR3 DNA follows: TGTGCCAGCAGCCCGGGACTAGCGGGACCGATCCCCACCTACGAGCAGTACTTC. The V and J genes are TRBV11-1 and TRBJ2-7; TRBD2 agrees at 13 bases. Per the germline V gene, CDR1 is SGHAT and CDR2 is FQDESV (reference sequence). V trimming: 5 bases; J trimming: 2 bases; junction bases outside the gene matches: 12. The CDR3 is 18 residues long.

This clonotype was detected ten times or more. The chain carries TRBV12-3 or TRBV12-4 and TRBJ1-1; 7 bases are shared with TRBD1. The trim removed 6 bases at V and 0 bases at J, leaving 4 bases unmatched. The length of the CDR3 is 14 residues. CDR3: CASSRDSMNTEAFF. The CDR3 bases are TGTGCCAGCAGCCGGGACAGCATGAACACTGAAGCTTTCTTT.

This clonotype was recorded at least ten times. The chain has TRBV20-1 and TRBJ2-7; TRBD2 is a possible D gene (5 bases). CDR3 size: 15 residues. Germline V CDR1 and CDR2: DFQATT, SNEGSKA (reference sequence). Trimming removed 0 bases at V and 0 bases at J, with 12 bases between. The CDR3, as DNA: TGCAGTGCTAGAGATAGGGAGACTCGCTCCTACGAGCAGTACTTC. It codes for CSARDRETRSYEQYF.

The J gene is TRBJ2-1, the V gene TRBV7-9, with 9 bases that match TRBD1. The CDR3 contains 16 residues. V lost 5 bases and J lost 5; bases outside the gene matches: 10. Germline CDR1 is SEHNR and CDR2 is FQNEAQ (reference sequence). The CDR3 nucleotides are TGTGCCAGCAGCCGGAGGGGGACAGGGCCTAACAATGAGCAGTTCTTC. Translating it yields CASSRRGTGPNNEQFF.

There are many counts of this clonotype. This chain connects TRBV29-1 to TRBJ1-1, with 10 bases fitting TRBD1. The V segment lost 7 bases and the J segment 5 bases; nucleotides outside the gene matches: 7. The CDR3 runs to 13 residues. Germline V gives CDR1 SQVTM, CDR2 ANQGSEA. The CDR3 DNA is TGCAGCGGGGGCGGACAGGGGGTTACTGAAGCTTTCTTT. Translating it yields CSGGGQGVTEAFF. Based on the CDR3 plus reference TRBV29-1 and TRBJ1-1, the full variable domain is SAVISQKPSRDICQRGTSLTIQCQVDSQVTMMFWYRQQPGQSLTLIATANQGSEATYESGFVIDKFPISRPNLTFSTLTVSNMSPEDSSIYLCSGGGQGVTEAFFGQGTRLTVV.

The table lists this clonotype with many counts. The chain combines TRBV11-2 with TRBJ2-4; 7 positions match TRBD2. CDR1 and CDR2 from the germline V gene are SGHAT and FQNNGV. The CDR3 contains 14 residues. V lost 3 bases to trimming and J lost 8 bases; unmatched junction nucleotides: 7. The CDR3, as DNA: TGTGCCAGCAGCTTGCCGCTGGGAGGGGACATTCAGTACTTC. Protein sequence: CASSLPLGGDIQYF.

In its sample, this clonotype was seen many times. V and J are TRBV18 and TRBJ2-5; no firm D call. The V gene's germline CDR1 is KGHSH and CDR2 LQKENI. Trimming shortened V by 2 bases and J by 5 bases, and 9 bases separated the two germline ends. This CDR3 contains 13 residues. This CDR3 reads CASSPTNPETQYF. CDR3 bases: TGTGCCAGCTCACCAACAAATCCGGAGACCCAGTACTTC.

This clonotype was seen ten or more times. The V call is TRBV10-3, the J call TRBJ2-2; D possibly corresponds to TRBD1 (5 bases). The CDR3 loop spans 13 amino acids. Trimming took 8 bases from V and 2 from J, leaving 9 bases between them. The germline gives CDR1 ENHRY, CDR2 SYGVKD. CDR3 loop: CAIQGVNTGELFF. CDR3 nucleotide sequence: TGTGCCATCCAAGGGGTTAACACCGGGGAGCTGTTTTTT.

The sample holds many counts of this clonotype. The rearrangement uses TRBV29-1 and TRBJ2-7; 12 bases are a match to TRBD2. The CDR3 has 13 residues. CDR1 SQVTM and CDR2 ANQGSEA come from the germline V gene. With 7 bases clipped from V and 7 bases from J, the junction kept 8 bases outside the gene matches. CDR3 nucleotide sequence: TGCAGCGGGATGACTAGCGGGAGTGAAGAGCAGTACTTC. It yields the protein CSGMTSGSEEQYF.

This clonotype has ten or more counts. The junction departs from the called germline gene at one end, perhaps through a read error. CDR3 nucleotides: TGTGCTAGCAGCTTATACAATGAGCGTGGAACCTACAATGAGCAGTTCTTC. This codes for CASSLYNERGTYNEQFF. The chain recombines TRBV7-7 with TRBJ2-1; D is unclear. This CDR3 contains 17 residues. CDR1 is SSHAT and CDR2 is FNYEAQ in the germline V gene (reference sequence). Combining the CDR3 with reference TRBV7-7 and TRBJ2-1 gives the whole variable domain GAGVSQSPRYKVTKRGQDVTLRCDPISSHATLYWYQQALGQGPEFLTYFNYEAQPDKSGLPSDRFSAERPEGSISTLTIQRTEQRDSAMYRCASSLYNERGTYNEQFFGPGTRLTVL.

This clonotype was observed at least ten times. The V and J genes are TRBV2 and TRBJ2-7, with D possibly TRBD2 on 5 matching bases. This CDR3 comprises 15 residues. The germline gives CDR1 SNHLY, CDR2 FYNNEI. Trimming removed 1 base at V and 6 bases at J, with 16 bases between. The CDR3 reads CASSEVGEGPVEQYF. The CDR3 DNA is TGTGCCAGCAGTGAAGTCGGGGAAGGGCCTGTCGAGCAGTACTTC.

This clonotype was seen a few times. This chain links TRBV3-1 with TRBJ2-1, with 13 bases aligning to TRBD2. Germline V CDR1 and CDR2: LGHDT, YNNKEL (reference sequence). V lost 1 base to trimming and J lost 8 bases; unmatched junction nucleotides: 5. The CDR3 covers 16 residues. The CDR3 is CASSQAVLAGGDEQFF. CDR3 bases: TGTGCCAGCAGCCAAGCCGTACTAGCGGGAGGGGATGAGCAGTTCTTC.

This clonotype was recorded many times. The chain employs TRBV12-3 or TRBV12-4 and TRBJ1-2; 10 positions agree with TRBD1. Trimming took 7 bases from V and 3 from J; bases not matched to a gene: 5. The CDR3 has 14 amino acids. The chain's CDR3 is CASTSDRGDYGYTF. The CDR3 region has the DNA TGTGCCAGCACCTCGGACAGGGGGGACTATGGCTACACCTTC.

This clonotype was seen many times. The rearrangement uses TRBV29-1 and TRBJ2-5; D is undetermined. Looked up from germline, CDR1 is SQVTM and CDR2 is ANQGSEA. The V gene lost 7 bases and the J gene lost 5 bases, with 8 bases spanning the gap. The CDR3 is made up of 10 amino acids. CDR3 DNA sequence: TGCAGCGCCTACGAGGAGACCCAGTACTTC. Translated: CSAYEETQYF.

This clonotype showed up many times. V is TRBV21-1 and J is TRBJ2-5. TRBV21-1 is flagged as a pseudogene. The CDR3 runs 14 residues. Here the CDR3 reads CASVSSEEQRTQYF. In nucleotides, the CDR3 is TGTGCCAGCGTCTCAAGTGAGGAGCAGAGGACCCAGTACTTC.

This clonotype was counted many times. The rearrangement joins TRBV20-1 to TRBJ1-1; possible D gene TRBD1, 5 bases. Germline V gene lookup returns CDR1 DFQATT and CDR2 SNEGSKA (reference sequence). The V end was cut by 4 bases, the J end by 1 base, with 10 bases between. The CDR3 runs 13 residues. The CDR3 protein is CSATRTSNTEAFF. The CDR3 DNA is TGCAGTGCTACTAGGACATCGAACACTGAAGCTTTCTTT.

This clonotype was observed at least ten times. The chain recombines TRBV20-1 with TRBJ2-1; 8 nucleotides agree with TRBD1. CDR1 and CDR2 (germline): DFQATT, SNEGSKA (reference sequence). CDR3 length: 13 amino acids. V lost 4 bases, J lost 9 bases, and 8 bases stayed unmatched. The CDR3 is CSATRQGPSEQFF. The CDR3 region has the DNA TGCAGTGCTACCCGACAGGGGCCCAGTGAGCAGTTCTTC.

This clonotype was detected a few times. The V gene is TRBV18, the J gene TRBJ2-5; D gene uncertain. The CDR3 contains 15 residues. V lost 1 base to trimming and J lost 4 bases, with 13 bases between them. Germline V CDR1 and CDR2: KGHSH, LQKENI. The CDR3 here is CASSPLFGRPETQYF. As DNA, the CDR3 is TGTGCCAGCTCACCACTATTCGGCAGACCAGAGACCCAGTACTTC.

Ten or more counts support this clonotype. CDR3 region: CASSLVASGSGSNEQFF. DNA for the CDR3: TGCGCCAGCAGCTTGGTGGCTAGCGGGAGTGGAAGTAATGAGCAGTTCTTC. The chain uses TRBV5-1 and TRBJ2-1, with 10 bases that match TRBD2. V dropped 0 bases and J dropped 7; count of bases not matched to a gene: 10. The CDR3 is made up of 17 amino acids. Germline CDR1 SGHRS, CDR2 YFSETQ.

This clonotype was picked up many times. The rearrangement links TRBV24-1 to TRBJ1-5, with 9 positions matching TRBD1. Germline values: CDR1 KGHDR, CDR2 SFDVKD. CDR3 length: 16 amino acids. V shed 4 bases, J shed 1 base, and the junction held 4 bases outside the gene matches. The CDR3 DNA reads TGTGCCACCAGTGAGGGGACAGGGAAGAGCAATCAGCCCCAGCATTTT. Amino acids: CATSEGTGKSNQPQHF.